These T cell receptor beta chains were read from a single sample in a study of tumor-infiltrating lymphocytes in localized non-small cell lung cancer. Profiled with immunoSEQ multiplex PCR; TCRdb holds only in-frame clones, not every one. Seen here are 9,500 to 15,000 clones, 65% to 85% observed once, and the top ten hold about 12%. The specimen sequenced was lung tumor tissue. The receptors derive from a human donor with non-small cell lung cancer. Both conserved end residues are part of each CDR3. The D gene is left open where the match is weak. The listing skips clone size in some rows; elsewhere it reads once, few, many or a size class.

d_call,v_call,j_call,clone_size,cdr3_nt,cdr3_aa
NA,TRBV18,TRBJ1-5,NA,TGTGCCAGCCAAAACGGGGGGGGGAATCAGCCCCAGCATTTT,CASQNGGGNQPQHF
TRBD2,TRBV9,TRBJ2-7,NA,TGTGCCAGCAGCGTAGGAGGACTAGTTAACGAGCAGTACTTC,CASSVGGLVNEQYF
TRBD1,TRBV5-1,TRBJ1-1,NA,TGCGCCAGCAGTTACGGACAGGGGGATTGGGACACTGAAGCTTTCTTT,CASSYGQGDWDTEAFF
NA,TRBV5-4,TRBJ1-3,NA,TGTGCCAGCAGCTGGGGGTCCCCTGGAAACACCATATATTTT,CASSWGSPGNTIYF
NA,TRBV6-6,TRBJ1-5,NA,TGTGCCATTTCAGGGGAGGGCAATCAGCCCCAGCATTTT,CAISGEGNQPQHF
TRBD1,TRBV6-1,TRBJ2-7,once,TGTGCCAGCAGCGACAGGGGGAGCGGGTACGAGCAGTACTTC,CASSDRGSGYEQYF
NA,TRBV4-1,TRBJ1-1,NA,TGCGCCAGCAGCCAAGATCGAGGCGGCCAGTACACTGAAGCTTTCTTT,CASSQDRGGQYTEAFF
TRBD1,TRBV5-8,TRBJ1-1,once,TGTGCCAGCAGCTTGGAAGGGGGCGTGAACACTGAAGCTTTCTTT,CASSLEGGVNTEAFF
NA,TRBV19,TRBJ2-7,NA,TGTGCCAGTAGTATACAGGGCTCGGGGGAGCAGTACTTC,CASSIQGSGEQYF
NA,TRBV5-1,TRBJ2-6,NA,TGCGCCAGCAGCTTGAAACTTAGACCTCTCGAAGGCGTCCTGACTTTC,CASSLKLRPLEGVLTF
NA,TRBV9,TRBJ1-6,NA,TGTGCCAGCAGCGTAGGGGGCAGTGGGAAGAACTCACCCCTCCACTTT,CASSVGGSGKNSPLHF
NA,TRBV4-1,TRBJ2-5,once,TGCGCCAGCAGCCAAGGGGCGGGGTTTGATCGGGAGACCCAGTACTTC,CASSQGAGFDRETQYF
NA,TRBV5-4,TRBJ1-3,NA,TGTGCCAGCAGCTCCGGGACGTCCGTTTGGGGAAACACCATATATTTT,CASSSGTSVWGNTIYF
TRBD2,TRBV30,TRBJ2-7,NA,TGTGCCTGGAGTGTGGGAGCGGGAGAGGGCGACGAGCAGTACTTC,CAWSVGAGEGDEQYF
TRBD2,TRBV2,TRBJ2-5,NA,TGTGCCAGCAGTGAAAATGGCGGGGGGGAGGAGACCCAGTACTTC,CASSENGGGEETQYF
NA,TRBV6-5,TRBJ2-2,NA,TGTGCCAGCAGGAAGGGGTCTGCGAACACCGGGGAGCTGTTTTTT,CASRKGSANTGELFF
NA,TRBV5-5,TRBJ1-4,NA,TGTGCCAGCAGCGGGGACCTAAATGAAAAACTGTTTTTT,CASSGDLNEKLFF
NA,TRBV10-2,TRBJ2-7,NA,TGCGCCAGCAGGCAGGGTTACGAGCAGTACTTC,CASRQGYEQYF
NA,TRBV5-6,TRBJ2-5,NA,TGTGCCAGCAGCTTAGCTGGCGCGGGAGAGACCCAGTACTTC,CASSLAGAGETQYF
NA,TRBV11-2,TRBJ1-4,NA,TGTGCCAGCACCTGGGGCCGTGGGGGGCGAGAAAAACTGTTTTTT,CASTWGRGGREKLFF
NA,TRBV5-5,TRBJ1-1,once,TGTGCCAGCAGCTTGAAGGCCGGCTCGGCTTTCTTT,CASSLKAGSAFF
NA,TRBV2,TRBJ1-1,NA,TGTGCCAGAGGAGCGAACACTGAAGCTTTCTTT,CARGANTEAFF
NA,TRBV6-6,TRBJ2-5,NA,TGTGCCAGCAGTTACTCAGGAGTGGGAATACAAGAGACCCAGTACTTC,CASSYSGVGIQETQYF
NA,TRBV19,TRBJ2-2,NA,TGTGCCAGTCGCCATTTCCGGGACGGTGATACCGGGGAGCTGTTTTTT,CASRHFRDGDTGELFF
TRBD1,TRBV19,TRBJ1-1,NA,TGTGCCAGTAGTCCGGACAGGGATGTTGGCATGAACACTGAAGCTTTCTTT,CASSPDRDVGMNTEAFF
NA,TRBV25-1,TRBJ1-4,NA,TGTGCCAGCAGCAGGGGCCACGCTAATGAAAAACTGTTTTTT,CASSRGHANEKLFF
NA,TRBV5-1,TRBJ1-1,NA,TGCGCCAGCAGCTTGGGGGTGGATTTCCGGGGCGCTGAAGCTTTCTTT,CASSLGVDFRGAEAFF
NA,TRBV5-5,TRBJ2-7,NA,TGTGCCAGCAGCGCTTTCAACTACGAGCAGTACTTC,CASSAFNYEQYF
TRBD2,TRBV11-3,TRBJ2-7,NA,TGTGCCAGCGCTAGCGGGGGGGCTTCTCACTCCTACGAGCAGTACTTC,CASASGGASHSYEQYF
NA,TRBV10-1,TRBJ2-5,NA,TGCGCCAGCAGTGAGTCGGGCCGGGAGACCCAGTACTTC,CASSESGRETQYF
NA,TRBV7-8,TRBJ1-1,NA,TGTGCCAGCAGCTTTCGTTCGTTCTGGAACACTGAAGCTTTCTTT,CASSFRSFWNTEAFF
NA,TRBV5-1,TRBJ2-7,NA,TGCGCCAGCAGCCCGCGGGCAACCTACGAGCAGTACTTC,CASSPRATYEQYF
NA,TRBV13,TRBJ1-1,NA,TGTGCCAGCAGCCCACCCCCCGCTTTCTTT,CASSPPPAFF
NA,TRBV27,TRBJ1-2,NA,TGTGCCAGCAGCAAGACTCAGTGGGAAAACTATGGCTACACCTTC,CASSKTQWENYGYTF
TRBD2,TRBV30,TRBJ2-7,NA,TGTGCCTGGGACGGGGGGGGTTACGAGCAGTACTTC,CAWDGGGYEQYF
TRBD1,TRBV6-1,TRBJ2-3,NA,TGTGCCAGCAGTGAACTTAGACCGGGACAGGGGGCAGATACGCAGTATTTT,CASSELRPGQGADTQYF
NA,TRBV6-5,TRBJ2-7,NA,TGTGCCAGCAGTTACGTCGCAGACTCCTACGAGCAGTACTTC,CASSYVADSYEQYF
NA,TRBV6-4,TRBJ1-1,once,TGTGCCAGCAGTGTATCGGTGAACACTGAAGCTTTCTTT,CASSVSVNTEAFF
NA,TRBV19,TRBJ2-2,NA,TGTGCCAGTAAGCCCCCAGGGACCGGGGAGCTGTTTTTT,CASKPPGTGELFF